This TCR beta chain was observed in a study of neurological immune-mediated disorders. Germline V gene data show CDR1 as SGHRS and CDR2 as YFSETQ. V was cut by 0 bases and J by 7 bases, with 8 bases left in between. There are 14 residues in the CDR3. This clonotype was observed many times. Synthesis of cDNA was performed by 5'RACE using 10-nucleotide random UMIs. MiXCR, applied by TCRdb to the 5' RACE reads, yields one record per CDR3 protein. The sample records 59,000 or so distinct CDR3 sequences, roughly 13% being singletons. This clonotype was sampled from an older woman with HTLV-1-associated myelopathy (HAM/TSP). V usage is TRBV5-1 and J usage is TRBJ1-6; no definite D call. Source material: PBMCs. In DNA form, the CDR3 reads TGCGCCAGCAGCTTGGACGGTCTCAATTCACCCCTCCACTTT. This encodes CASSLDGLNSPLHF.